Listed here are 12 T cell receptor beta chains from one sample, sequenced in a study of regulatory T cells in long-lasting Graves disease. Building of the TCR beta libraries involved iRepertoire HTBI primers and Arm-PCR of CDR3 regions. In TCRdb, the multiplex PCR reads were re-called with MiXCR into one record per CDR3 protein. Altogether some 500,000 distinct CDR3 sequences are present, approximately 15% being singletons, with the ten largest covering roughly a tenth. Regarding time point: newly diagnosed GD, antithyroid drugs for less than 3 months. There was RNA extracted from PBMCs, and the TCR library was made from it. The same data also contributed to another study, on T cells in Graves' hyperthyroidism and ophthalmopathy.

Sequenced material: peripheral blood mononuclear cells (PBMCs), taken at new diagnosis, from a patient treated with antithyroid drugs. These receptors all come from a man younger than 40 with Graves disease.

This clonotype was seen many times. J is TRBJ2-7 and V is TRBV2; 10 nucleotides line up with TRBD2. Germline V gene data show CDR1 as SNHLY and CDR2 as FYNNEI. The CDR3 consists of 15 residues. J gave up 3 bases and V 3 bases, and 5 bases lay outside the gene matches. The CDR3 sequence: CASSDLASGGYEQYF. The CDR3 coding sequence is TGTGCCAGCAGTGATCTGGCTAGCGGGGGCTACGAGCAGTACTTC.

Of note for this clonotype: Its ends do not fully match the called genes, so a read error is possible. V and J are TRBV24-1 and TRBJ2-1, with TRBD2 as a possible D gene (5 bases). The CDR3 totals 12 residues. From germline, CDR1 is KGHDR and CDR2 SFDVKD. In DNA, the CDR3 is TGTGCCGCCAGTGATTGGCGGGTGGAGCAGTTCTTC. Encoded protein: CAASDWRVEQFF.

There are many counts of this clonotype. This chain joins TRBV18 and TRBJ1-1; 8 bases agree with TRBD1. This CDR3 has 15 residues. V shed 3 bases, J shed 0 bases, and the junction held 3 bases outside the gene matches. Germline V gene sequence: CDR1 KGHSH, CDR2 LQKENI. The CDR3 spells CASSPQGAMNTEAFF. The CDR3 DNA follows: TGTGCCAGCTCACCGCAGGGGGCGATGAACACTGAAGCTTTCTTT.

This clonotype was seen ten or more times. The rearrangement links TRBV12-3 or TRBV12-4 to TRBJ2-3, with 7 bases aligning to TRBD2. This CDR3 contains 16 residues. Losses at the gene ends were 4 bases for V and 0 bases for J; bases not matched to a gene: 7. In DNA form, the CDR3 reads TGTGCCAGCAGTTCCCGGGGTAGCGGGAGCACAGATACGCAGTATTTT. Protein sequence: CASSSRGSGSTDTQYF.

This clonotype has ten or more counts. The genes are TRBV3-1 and TRBJ2-5; TRBD2 matches at 13 bases. This CDR3 spans 15 amino acids. V shed 3 bases and J 6 bases; nucleotides not matched to a gene: 4. Per germline, CDR1 LGHDT and CDR2 YNNKEL (reference sequence). CDR3 sequence: CASSQGLAGPKTQYF. The DNA of the CDR3 is TGTGCCAGCAGCCAGGGACTAGCGGGACCCAAGACCCAGTACTTC.

In this sample, this clonotype turned up many times. The rearrangement uses TRBV5-1 and TRBJ2-1, with 8 bases that match TRBD2. The ends lost 7 bases at V and 7 bases at J; junction bases unmatched: 16. The germline V gene encodes CDR1 SGHRS and CDR2 YFSETQ. CDR3 length: 16 amino acids. CDR3 nucleotides: TGCGCCAGCTCAAAGCACGGAGCGGGAGAAGGGAATGAGCAGTTCTTC. It encodes CASSKHGAGEGNEQFF. The variable domain in full, completed from reference TRBV5-1 and TRBJ2-1, reads KAGVTQTPRYLIKTRGQQVTLSCSPISGHRSVSWYQQTPGQGLQFLFEYFSETQRNKGNFPGRFSGRQFSNSRSEMNVSTLELGDSALYLCASSKHGAGEGNEQFFGPGTRLTVL.

There are many counts of this clonotype. CDR3 DNA sequence: TGCGCCAGCAGCCCCGGGGCCCGCACAGATACGCAGTATTTT. This sequence encodes CASSPGARTDTQYF. V and J are TRBV5-1 and TRBJ2-3; possibly TRBD1 or TRBD2 for D (5 bases each). V lost 4 bases, J lost 1 base, and 10 bases lay in between. CDR1 and CDR2 from the germline V gene are SGHRS and YFSETQ. This CDR3 contains 14 residues.

The chain joins TRBV20-1 to TRBJ2-1; 10 bases are shared with TRBD2. J lost 5 bases, V lost 6 bases, and 4 bases had no gene match. Germline values: CDR1 DFQATT, CDR2 SNEGSKA (reference sequence). The length of the CDR3 is 13 residues. CDR3 in amino acids: CSAPSGSDNEQFF. The CDR3 region has the DNA TGCAGTGCCCCTAGCGGGAGCGACAATGAGCAGTTCTTC.

In this sample, this clonotype turned up many times. The chain recombines TRBV28 with TRBJ1-2, with 7 bases lining up with TRBD1. CDR3 length: 12 residues. V dropped 6 bases and J dropped 4; count of bases not matched to a gene: 2. Germline V gene data show CDR1 as MDHEN and CDR2 as SYDVKM. The CDR3 loop is CASRTGSYGYTF. CDR3 sequence (DNA): TGTGCCAGCAGGACAGGGAGCTATGGCTACACCTTC.

In this sample, this clonotype turned up a few times. At one boundary the junction diverges from the germline segment, which might be a read error. The J gene is TRBJ1-2, the V gene TRBV30, with a weak D call TRBD1 (6 bases). Germline V gives CDR1 GTSNPN, CDR2 SVGIG (reference sequence). CDR3 length equals 13 residues. The CDR3 region is CAWTAGTYYAYTF. DNA for the CDR3: TGTGCCTGGACTGCCGGGACATATTATGCCTACACCTTC.

This clonotype has ten or more counts. The V call is TRBV15, the J call TRBJ1-1, with a weak D call TRBD1 (5 bases). Germline lookup yields CDR1 LNHNV and CDR2 YYDKDF (reference sequence). Trimming pared 3 bases from V and 8 bases from J, leaving 10 bases between. The CDR3 runs to 12 residues. CDR3 amino acids: CATSSRQTEAFF. The CDR3 region has the DNA TGTGCCACCAGCAGCCGACAGACCGAAGCTTTCTTT. The full variable domain, rest sourced from reference TRBV15 and TRBJ1-1, is DAMVIQNPRYQVTQFGKPVTLSCSQTLNHNVMYWYQQKSSQAPKLLFHYYDKDFNNEADTPDNFQSRRPNTSFCFLDIRSPGLGDTAMYLCATSSRQTEAFFGQGTRLTVV.

The rearrangement joins TRBV4-2 to TRBJ1-1; weak D call: TRBD1 (6 bases). The CDR3 spans 15 residues. CDR1 is LGHNA and CDR2 is YNFKEQ in the germline V gene. Trimming took off 0 bases at V and 5 bases at J, with 13 bases between the two ends. CDR3 sequence reads: CASSQDWGGRTEAFF. In DNA, the CDR3 is TGTGCCAGCAGCCAAGATTGGGGGGGCCGAACTGAAGCTTTCTTT.